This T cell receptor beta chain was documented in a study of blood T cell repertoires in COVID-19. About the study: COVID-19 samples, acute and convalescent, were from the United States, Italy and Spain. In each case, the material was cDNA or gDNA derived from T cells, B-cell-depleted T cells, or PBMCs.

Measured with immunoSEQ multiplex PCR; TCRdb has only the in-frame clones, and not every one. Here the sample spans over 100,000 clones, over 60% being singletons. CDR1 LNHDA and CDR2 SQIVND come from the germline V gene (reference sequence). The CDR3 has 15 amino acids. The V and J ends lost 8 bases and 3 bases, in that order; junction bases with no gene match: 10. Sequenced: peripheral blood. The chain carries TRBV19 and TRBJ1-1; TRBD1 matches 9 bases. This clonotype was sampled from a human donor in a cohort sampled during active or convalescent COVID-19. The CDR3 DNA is TGTGCCAGTGGGGGACAGGGATTAGCGTACACTGAAGCTTTCTTT. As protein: CASGGQGLAYTEAFF.